One and the same sample provided the 19 T cell receptor beta chains below, sequenced in a study of control samples from healthy donors and cancer patients. Here immunoSEQ multiplex PCR was the method, and the copy in TCRdb shows in-frame clones only, minus some. In the table there are 100,000 or so clones, about 90% of which are singletons. Material: blood. These receptors were collected from a woman between 18 and 29 years old in good health.

The chain employs TRBV24-1 and TRBJ2-2; 10 bases line up with TRBD2. This CDR3 comprises 18 residues. The V gene's germline CDR1 is KGHDR and CDR2 SFDVKD. Losses at the gene ends were 0 bases for V and 2 bases for J; bases not matched to a gene: 5. For the CDR3, the DNA is TGTGCCACCAGTGATTTGGTTTTAGCGGGAGGTAACACCGGGGAGCTGTTTTTT. This sequence encodes CATSDLVLAGGNTGELFF.

Comments on this clone: The DNA is omitted, as the CDR3 cannot be located on it reliably, and the CDR3 follows TCRdb's listing. V gene TRBV12-2 combines with J gene TRBJ2-1; no check of the table's D call, TRBD2, against the DNA was made. TRBV12-2 is assigned pseudogene status. Inclusive of both ends, the CDR3 amounts to 18 amino acids. CDR3 loop: CASRFPFGAGAHYNEQFF.

V is TRBV3-1 (or the pseudogene TRBV3-2) and J is TRBJ1-1, with unresolved D. The V and J ends lost 1 base and 4 bases respectively, with 7 bases between them. CDR3 length: 13 amino acids. Germline V gene lookup returns CDR1 LGHDT and CDR2 YNNKEL (reference sequence). In DNA, the CDR3 is TGTGCCAGCAGCCAAGCCCGGGGCACTGAAGCTTTCTTT. As protein: CASSQARGTEAFF.

V and J are TRBV2 and TRBJ1-1, with D maybe TRBD1 (5 bases). Germline V lookup: CDR1 SNHLY, CDR2 FYNNEI. Deletions cut 6 bases from V and 2 bases from J, with 16 bases between. CDR3 length: 15 residues. The CDR3 is CASRRRTYVNTEAFF. For the CDR3, the DNA is TGTGCCAGCAGAAGAAGGACATACGTAAACACTGAAGCTTTCTTT.

V gene TRBV12-3 or TRBV12-4 combines with J gene TRBJ2-2; 8 bases align to TRBD2. J lost 6 bases, V lost 6 bases, and 3 bases had no gene match. This CDR3 has 13 amino acids. The CDR3 sequence: CASRPGGAGELFF. The CDR3 nucleotides are TGTGCCAGCAGGCCCGGGGGGGCCGGGGAGCTGTTTTTT.

The chain is built from TRBV3-1 (or the pseudogene TRBV3-2) and TRBJ2-3, with a possible D match to TRBD1 (5 bases). The CDR3 loop spans 15 amino acids. From germline, CDR1 is LGHDT and CDR2 YNNKEL (reference sequence). Trimming left V 0 bases short and J 6 bases short, with 13 bases between. The CDR3 spells CASSQDRGSSDTQYF. DNA for the CDR3: TGTGCCAGCAGCCAAGATAGGGGATCCTCCGATACGCAGTATTTT.

The chain is built from TRBV30 and TRBJ1-4; perhaps TRBD1 as D (6 bases). The CDR3 sequence is 14 residues long. The germline V gene encodes CDR1 GTSNPN and CDR2 SVGIG (reference sequence). Trimming took off 3 bases at V and 5 bases at J, with 13 bases between the two ends. Written as DNA, the CDR3 is TGTGCCTGGAGCCTGGGGGGCGGGAATGAAAAACTGTTTTTT. Translation: CAWSLGGGNEKLFF.

The V gene is TRBV7-2, the J gene TRBJ2-3; a weak D match, TRBD2 (6 bases). Between the trimmed V and J ends, which lost 2 bases and 2 bases, there was a span of 11 bases. The CDR3 has 15 amino acids. The germline V gene has CDR1 SGHTA and CDR2 FQGNSA. CDR3 region: CASSLNSGSTDTQYF. Written as DNA, the CDR3 is TGTGCCAGCAGCTTAAATAGCGGATCCACAGATACGCAGTATTTT.

The sample holds one count of this clone. The V call is TRBV28, the J call TRBJ1-4; 7 nucleotides line up with TRBD1. Germline V gene sequence: CDR1 MDHEN, CDR2 SYDVKM. CDR3 length: 15 amino acids. With 6 bases clipped from V and 5 bases from J, the junction kept 9 bases outside the gene matches. CDR3: CASRGTELMNEKLFF. For the CDR3, the DNA is TGTGCCAGCAGGGGGACAGAGCTTATGAATGAAAAACTGTTTTTT.

The chain joins TRBV3-1 (or the pseudogene TRBV3-2) to TRBJ2-7; D not certain. Germline loops: CDR1 LGHDT, CDR2 YNNKEL (reference sequence). The CDR3 contains 11 residues. Deletions cut 4 bases from V and 1 base from J, with 2 bases between. CDR3 region: CASSLSYEQYF. The CDR3 DNA reads TGTGCCAGCAGCCTTTCCTACGAGCAGTACTTC.

This rearrangement joins TRBV27 to TRBJ2-7; D possibly corresponds to TRBD2 (6 bases). V lost 8 bases, J lost 7 bases, and 18 bases lay in between. Germline lookup yields CDR1 MNHEY and CDR2 SMNVEV (reference sequence). The CDR3 extends over 13 amino acids. CDR3 residues: CASGGLGSGEQYF. CDR3 bases: TGTGCCAGCGGAGGGCTGGGGTCGGGAGAGCAGTACTTC.

For the CDR3, the DNA is TGTGCCAGCAGCGTTTTGGCGACCTACAGCTCCTACGAGCAGTACTTC. Protein: CASSVLATYSSYEQYF. V and J are TRBV9 and TRBJ2-7; no clear D gene. This CDR3 contains 16 residues. The V gene lost 2 bases and the J gene lost 0 bases, with 15 bases spanning the gap. CDR1 is SGDLS and CDR2 is YYNGEE in the germline V gene.

This chain connects TRBV25-1 to TRBJ1-4; TRBD1 agrees at 7 bases. Trimming cost V 3 bases and J 1 base; bases outside gene matches: 2. Germline values: CDR1 MGHDK, CDR2 SYGVNS. CDR3 size: 15 residues. In DNA form, the CDR3 reads TGTGCCAGCAGTGATCACAGGGGAACTAATGAAAAACTGTTTTTT. This sequence encodes CASSDHRGTNEKLFF.

The chain links TRBV18 to TRBJ2-5; no firm D call. Germline V gene lookup returns CDR1 KGHSH and CDR2 LQKENI. The V gene lost 0 bases and the J gene lost 5 bases, with 10 bases spanning the gap. The CDR3 sequence is 14 residues long. CDR3 protein: CASSPPLPAETQYF. Written as DNA, the CDR3 is TGTGCCAGCTCACCACCACTGCCGGCTGAGACCCAGTACTTC.

The chain uses TRBV27 and TRBJ1-4; D uncertain. Germline loops: CDR1 MNHEY, CDR2 SMNVEV (reference sequence). Trimming took 6 bases from V and 4 from J, leaving 9 bases between them. The CDR3 has 13 residues. Here the CDR3 reads CASRTQNNEKLFF. CDR3 coding DNA: TGTGCCAGCAGGACCCAAAATAATGAAAAACTGTTTTTT.

The CDR3 loop is CASSFGTSGTDEQFF. The CDR3 coding sequence is TGCGCCAGCAGCTTCGGGACTAGCGGGACTGATGAGCAGTTCTTC. The gene calls are TRBV5-1 and TRBJ2-1, with TRBD2 matching over 13 bases. J lost 8 bases, V lost 2 bases, and 4 bases had no gene match. CDR1 is SGHRS and CDR2 is YFSETQ in the germline V gene. The CDR3 spans 15 residues.

The gene calls are TRBV9 and TRBJ2-6; D is uncertain. Trimming took off 0 bases at V and 0 bases at J, with 4 bases between the two ends. CDR3 length: 15 amino acids. Germline V gives CDR1 SGDLS, CDR2 YYNGEE. The CDR3 here is CASSVVPSGANVLTF. CDR3 coding DNA: TGTGCCAGCAGCGTAGTACCCTCTGGGGCCAACGTCCTGACTTTC.

The chain links TRBV6-2 or TRBV6-3 to TRBJ2-1; TRBD2 matches 10 bases. The CDR3 consists of 15 residues. The germline CDR1 and CDR2 sequences are MNHEY and SVGEGT. V shed 1 base and J 7 bases; nucleotides not matched to a gene: 4. The CDR3 bases are TGTGCCAGCAGTTACTGGAGCGGGGGGGGAAATGAGCAGTTCTTC. It specifies CASSYWSGGGNEQFF.

The V and J genes are TRBV4-2 and TRBJ1-2, with no clear D. The germline V gene has CDR1 LGHNA and CDR2 YNFKEQ. The V end lost 0 bases, the J end lost 7 bases, and 9 bases lay between the germline ends. The CDR3 is 13 residues long. The CDR3 sequence is CASSQDVGSGYTF. The CDR3 DNA reads as TGTGCCAGCAGCCAAGATGTGGGGTCTGGCTACACCTTC.